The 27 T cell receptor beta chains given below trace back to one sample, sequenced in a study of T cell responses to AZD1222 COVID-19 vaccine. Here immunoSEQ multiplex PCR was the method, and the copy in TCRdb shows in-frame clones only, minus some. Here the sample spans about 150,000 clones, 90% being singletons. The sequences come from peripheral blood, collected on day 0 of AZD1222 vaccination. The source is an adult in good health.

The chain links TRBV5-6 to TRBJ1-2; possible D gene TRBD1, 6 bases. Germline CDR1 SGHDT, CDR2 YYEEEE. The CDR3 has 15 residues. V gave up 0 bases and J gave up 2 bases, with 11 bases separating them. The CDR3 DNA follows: TGTGCCAGCAGCTTGGGGGAGAGGGGGAACTATGGCTACACCTTC. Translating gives CASSLGERGNYGYTF.

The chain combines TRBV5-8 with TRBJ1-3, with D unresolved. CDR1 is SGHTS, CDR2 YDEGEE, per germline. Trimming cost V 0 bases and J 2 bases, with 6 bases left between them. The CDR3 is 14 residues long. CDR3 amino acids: CASSLGSAGNTIYF. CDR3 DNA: TGTGCCAGCAGCTTGGGGAGTGCTGGAAACACCATATATTTT.

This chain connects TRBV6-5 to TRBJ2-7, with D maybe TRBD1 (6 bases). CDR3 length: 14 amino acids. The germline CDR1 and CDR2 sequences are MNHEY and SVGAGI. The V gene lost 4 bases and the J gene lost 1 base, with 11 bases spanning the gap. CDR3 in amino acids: CASSLTGVSYEQYF. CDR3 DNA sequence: TGTGCCAGCAGTTTGACAGGAGTTTCCTACGAGCAGTACTTC.

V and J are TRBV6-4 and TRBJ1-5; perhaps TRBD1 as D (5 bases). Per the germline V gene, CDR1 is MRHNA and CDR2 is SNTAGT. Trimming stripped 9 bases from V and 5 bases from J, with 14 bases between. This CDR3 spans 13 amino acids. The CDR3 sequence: CARRDRTHQPQHF. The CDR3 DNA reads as TGTGCCAGACGGGACCGGACGCATCAGCCCCAGCATTTT.

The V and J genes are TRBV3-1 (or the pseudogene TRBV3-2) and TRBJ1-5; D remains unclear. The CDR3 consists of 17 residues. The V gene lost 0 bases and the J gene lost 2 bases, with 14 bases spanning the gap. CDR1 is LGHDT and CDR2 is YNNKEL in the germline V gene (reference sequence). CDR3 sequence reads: CASSQDKTASGNQPQHF. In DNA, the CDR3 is TGTGCCAGCAGCCAAGATAAGACGGCCTCGGGCAATCAGCCCCAGCATTTT.

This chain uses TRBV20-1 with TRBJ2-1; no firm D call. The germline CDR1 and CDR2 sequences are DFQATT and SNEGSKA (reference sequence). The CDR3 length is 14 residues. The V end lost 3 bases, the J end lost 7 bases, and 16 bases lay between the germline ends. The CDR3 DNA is TGCAGTGCTAGTACGGCGTCTACAAGGAATGAGCAGTTCTTC. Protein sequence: CSASTASTRNEQFF.

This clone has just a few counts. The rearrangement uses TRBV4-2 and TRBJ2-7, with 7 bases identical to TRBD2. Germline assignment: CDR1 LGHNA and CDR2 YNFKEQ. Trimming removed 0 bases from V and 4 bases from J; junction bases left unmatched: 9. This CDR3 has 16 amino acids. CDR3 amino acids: CASSQDTLAVLYEQYF. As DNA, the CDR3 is TGTGCCAGCAGCCAAGATACCCTAGCGGTCCTTTACGAGCAGTACTTC.

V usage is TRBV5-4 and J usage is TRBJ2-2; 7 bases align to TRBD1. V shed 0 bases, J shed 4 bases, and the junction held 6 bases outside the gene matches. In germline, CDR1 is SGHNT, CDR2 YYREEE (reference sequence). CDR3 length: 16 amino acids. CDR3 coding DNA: TGTGCCAGCAGCTTGGGAGGGGGCGCGAGCACCGGGGAGCTGTTTTTT. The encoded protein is CASSLGGGASTGELFF.

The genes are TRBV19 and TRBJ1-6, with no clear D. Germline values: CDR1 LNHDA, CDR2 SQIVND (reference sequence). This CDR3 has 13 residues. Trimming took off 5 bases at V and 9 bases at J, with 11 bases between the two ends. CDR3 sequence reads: CASSLRWGSPLHF. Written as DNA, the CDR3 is TGTGCCAGTAGTCTCAGGTGGGGTTCACCCCTCCACTTT.

CDR3 in DNA: TGTGCCACCAGTGATTTGGAGGCGACCTCCTACAATGAGCAGTTCTTC. It codes for CATSDLEATSYNEQFF. The chain uses TRBV24-1 and TRBJ2-1; D remains unclear. The V end was cut by 0 bases, the J end by 0 bases, with 8 bases between. The CDR3 extends over 16 amino acids. Germline CDR1 is KGHDR and CDR2 is SFDVKD.

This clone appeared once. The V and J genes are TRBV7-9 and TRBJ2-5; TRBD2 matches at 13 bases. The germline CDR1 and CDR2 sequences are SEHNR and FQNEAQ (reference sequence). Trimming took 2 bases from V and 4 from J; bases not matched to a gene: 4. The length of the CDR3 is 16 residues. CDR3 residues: CASSLRTSGSRETQYF. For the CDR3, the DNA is TGTGCCAGCAGCTTAAGGACTAGCGGGAGTCGAGAGACCCAGTACTTC.

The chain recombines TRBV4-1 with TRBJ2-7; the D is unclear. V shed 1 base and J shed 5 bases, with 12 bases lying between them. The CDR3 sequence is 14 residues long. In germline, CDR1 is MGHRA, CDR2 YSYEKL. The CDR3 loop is CASSQALESNEQYF. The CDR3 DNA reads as TGCGCCAGCAGCCAAGCGCTAGAATCCAACGAGCAGTACTTC.

The CDR3: CASSYSVRDMNTEAFF. The CDR3 coding sequence is TGTGCCAGCAGTTACTCGGTGAGGGACATGAACACTGAAGCTTTCTTT. This chain joins TRBV6-5 and TRBJ1-1; the D gene is possibly TRBD1 (6 bases). V was trimmed by 0 bases and J by 0 bases, leaving 11 bases between them. This CDR3 contains 16 residues. The V gene's germline CDR1 is MNHEY and CDR2 SVGAGI.

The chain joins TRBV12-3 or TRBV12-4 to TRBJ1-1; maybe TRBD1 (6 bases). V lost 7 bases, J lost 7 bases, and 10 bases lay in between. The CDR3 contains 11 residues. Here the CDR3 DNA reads TGTGCCAGCACCGCAGGGGTTGAAGCTTTCTTT. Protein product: CASTAGVEAFF.

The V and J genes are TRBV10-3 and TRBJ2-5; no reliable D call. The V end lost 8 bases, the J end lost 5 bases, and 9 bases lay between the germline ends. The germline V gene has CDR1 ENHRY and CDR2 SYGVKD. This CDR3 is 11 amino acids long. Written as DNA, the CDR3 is TGTGCCATCGGGATGTCGGAGACCCAGTACTTC. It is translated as CAIGMSETQYF.

DNA of the CDR3: TGTGCCAGCAGTGGTGACAGGGTGAACACTGAAGCTTTCTTT. It specifies CASSGDRVNTEAFF. The genes are TRBV28 and TRBJ1-1; TRBD1 aligns across 7 bases. V shed 5 bases, J shed 0 bases, and the junction held 3 bases outside the gene matches. The CDR3 has 14 residues. In germline, CDR1 is MDHEN, CDR2 SYDVKM.

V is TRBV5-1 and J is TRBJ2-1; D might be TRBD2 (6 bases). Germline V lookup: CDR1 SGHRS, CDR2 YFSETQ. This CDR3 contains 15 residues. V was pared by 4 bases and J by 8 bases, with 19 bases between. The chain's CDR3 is CASSPTTGVTYEQFF. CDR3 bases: TGCGCCAGCAGCCCTACGACGGGAGTGACTTATGAGCAGTTCTTC.

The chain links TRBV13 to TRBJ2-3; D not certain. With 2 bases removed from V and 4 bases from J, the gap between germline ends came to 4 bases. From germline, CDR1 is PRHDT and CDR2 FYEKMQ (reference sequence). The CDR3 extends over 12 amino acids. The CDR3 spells CASSLYPDTQYF. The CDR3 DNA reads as TGTGCCAGCAGCTTATACCCAGATACGCAGTATTTT. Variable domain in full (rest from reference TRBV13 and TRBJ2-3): AAGVIQSPRHLIKEKRETATLKCYPIPRHDTVYWYQQGPGQDPQFLISFYEKMQSDKGSIPDRFSAQQFSDYHSELNMSSLELGDSALYFCASSLYPDTQYFGPGTRLTVL.

CDR3 sequence: CASSRDRADTQYF. The CDR3 DNA follows: TGTGCCAGCAGTCGGGACAGGGCAGATACGCAGTATTTT. This chain links TRBV6-5 with TRBJ2-3, with 9 bases aligning to TRBD1. This CDR3 region has 13 residues. Losses at the gene ends were 5 bases for V and 4 bases for J; bases not matched to a gene: 1. The germline V gene has CDR1 MNHEY and CDR2 SVGAGI.

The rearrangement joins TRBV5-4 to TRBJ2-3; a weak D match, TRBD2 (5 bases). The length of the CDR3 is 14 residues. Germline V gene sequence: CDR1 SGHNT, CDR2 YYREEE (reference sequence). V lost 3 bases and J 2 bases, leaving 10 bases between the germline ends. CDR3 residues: CASSSGENTDTQYF. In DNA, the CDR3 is TGTGCCAGCAGCTCCGGGGAAAACACAGATACGCAGTATTTT.

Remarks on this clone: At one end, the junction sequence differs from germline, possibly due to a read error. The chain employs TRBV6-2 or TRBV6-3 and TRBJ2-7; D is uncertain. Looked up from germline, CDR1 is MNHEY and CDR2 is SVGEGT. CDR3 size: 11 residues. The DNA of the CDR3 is TGTGCCAGCGGTTATATCTACGAGCAGTACTTC. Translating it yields CASGYIYEQYF.

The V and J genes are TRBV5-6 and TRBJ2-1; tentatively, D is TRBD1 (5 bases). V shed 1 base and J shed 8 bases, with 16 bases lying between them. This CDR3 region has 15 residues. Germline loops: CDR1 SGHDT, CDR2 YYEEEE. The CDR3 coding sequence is TGTGCCAGCAGCTTGCCCCAGGGTAGTCTCGATGAGCAGTTCTTC. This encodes CASSLPQGSLDEQFF.

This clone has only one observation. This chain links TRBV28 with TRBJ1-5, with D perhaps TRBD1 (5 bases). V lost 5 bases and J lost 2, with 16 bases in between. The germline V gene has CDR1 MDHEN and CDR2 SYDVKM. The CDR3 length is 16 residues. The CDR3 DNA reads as TGTGCCAGCAGTATCCAGCGGGGGATGGGCAATCAGCCCCAGCATTTT. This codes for CASSIQRGMGNQPQHF. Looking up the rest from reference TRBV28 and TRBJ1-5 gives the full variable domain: DVKVTQSSRYLVKRTGEKVFLECVQDMDHENMFWYRQDPGLGLRLIYFSYDVKMKEKGDIPEGYSVSREKKERFSLILESASTNQTSMYLCASSIQRGMGNQPQHFGDGTRLSIL.

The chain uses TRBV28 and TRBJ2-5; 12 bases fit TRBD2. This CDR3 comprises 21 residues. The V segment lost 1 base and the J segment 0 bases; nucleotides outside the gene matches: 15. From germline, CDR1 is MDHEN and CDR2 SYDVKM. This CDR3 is CASSLYILGASGGGNQETQYF. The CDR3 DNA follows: TGTGCCAGCAGTTTATATATTCTTGGGGCTAGCGGGGGGGGTAACCAAGAGACCCAGTACTTC.

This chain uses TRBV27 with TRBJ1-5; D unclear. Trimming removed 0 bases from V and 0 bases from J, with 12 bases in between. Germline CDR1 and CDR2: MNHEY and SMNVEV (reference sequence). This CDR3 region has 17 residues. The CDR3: CASSLSYPRASNQPQHF. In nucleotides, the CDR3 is TGTGCCAGCAGTTTATCGTACCCGAGGGCTAGCAATCAGCCCCAGCATTTT.

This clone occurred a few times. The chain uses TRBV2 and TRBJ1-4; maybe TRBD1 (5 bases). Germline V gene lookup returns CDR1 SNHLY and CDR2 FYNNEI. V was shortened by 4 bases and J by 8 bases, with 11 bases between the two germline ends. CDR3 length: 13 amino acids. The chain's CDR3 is CASSVQGYEKLFF. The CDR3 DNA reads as TGTGCCAGCAGTGTTCAGGGTTACGAAAAACTGTTTTTT.

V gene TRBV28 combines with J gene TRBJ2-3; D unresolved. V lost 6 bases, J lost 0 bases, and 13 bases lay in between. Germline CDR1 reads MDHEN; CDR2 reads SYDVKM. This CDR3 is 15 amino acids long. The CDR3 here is CASSRRFPSTDTQYF. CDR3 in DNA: TGTGCCAGCAGCCGCAGGTTTCCTAGCACAGATACGCAGTATTTT.